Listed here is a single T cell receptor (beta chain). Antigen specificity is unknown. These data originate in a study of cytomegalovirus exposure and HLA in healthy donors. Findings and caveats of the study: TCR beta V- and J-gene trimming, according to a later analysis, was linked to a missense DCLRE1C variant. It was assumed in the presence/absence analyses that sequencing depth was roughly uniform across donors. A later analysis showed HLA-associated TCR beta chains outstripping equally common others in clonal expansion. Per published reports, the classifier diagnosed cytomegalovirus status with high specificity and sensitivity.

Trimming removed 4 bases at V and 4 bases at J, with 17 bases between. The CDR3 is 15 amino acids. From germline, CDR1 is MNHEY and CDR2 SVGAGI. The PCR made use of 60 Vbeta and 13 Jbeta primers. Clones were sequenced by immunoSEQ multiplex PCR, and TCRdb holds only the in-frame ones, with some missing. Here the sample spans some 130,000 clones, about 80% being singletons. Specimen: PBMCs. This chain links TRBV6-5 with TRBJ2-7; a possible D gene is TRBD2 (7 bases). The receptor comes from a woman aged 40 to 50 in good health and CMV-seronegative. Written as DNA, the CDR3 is TGTGCCAGCAGTTCGTTTAGCAGGGGAGGGTACGAGCAGTACTTC. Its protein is CASSSFSRGGYEQYF.